This TCR beta chain came from a study of PD-1 blockade in classical Hodgkin lymphoma. V lost 0 bases and J 7 bases, leaving 13 bases between the germline ends. There are 15 residues in the CDR3. The V gene's germline CDR1 is MGHRA and CDR2 YSYEKL. Regarding this clone: Its target is not known.

Profiled with immunoSEQ multiplex PCR; TCRdb holds only in-frame clones, not every one. The data show about 98,000 clones, more than 90% seen once. Brentuximab vedotin exposure varied among the patients, all of whom had relapsed after autologous stem cell transplantation. Overall study findings and caveats: Exclusion removed patients who began nivolumab under 1 year after ASCT.

Source: peripheral blood mononuclear cells (PBMCs), taken at baseline. The origin of this receptor is a human donor with classical Hodgkin lymphoma. The J gene is TRBJ1-5, the V gene TRBV4-1; a weak D match, TRBD1 (5 bases). In DNA, the CDR3 is TGCGCCAGCAGCCAAGACAGGGCAGCGGACCAGCCCCAGCATTTT. Translating gives CASSQDRAADQPQHF.